These T cell receptor beta chains were read from a single sample in a study of T cells after yellow fever vaccination. One entry per CDR3 protein, called by TCRdb with MiXCR from the 5' RACE reads. The table records 170,000 or so distinct CDR3 sequences, about 6% of them present only once. Sequences were derived from CD4+ T cells sorted from PBMCs, sampled on the day of the first yellow fever vaccination. The source of these receptors is a man aged 18 to 29 who received the YFV17D yellow fever vaccine. The CDR3 runs from the conserved cysteine through the conserved F or W. The D gene is left open where the match is weak. Clone size is shown for a subset of rows, as once, few, many or a class of expanded clone.

>TRBD2|TRBJ2-5|NA|TRBV4-2
TGTGCCAGCAGCCCCGGACTAGCGGGCCTTTCGGAGACCCAGTACTTC
CASSPGLAGLSETQYF
>TRBD1|TRBJ2-1|NA|TRBV11-3
TGTGCCAGCAAACGAGAGGGACAGGGGTACCATGAGCAGTTCTTC
CASKREGQGYHEQFF
>TRBD2|TRBJ2-2|many|TRBV4-3
TGCGCCAGCAGCCAAGATGGGCTAGCGGGGGCCACCGGGGAGCTGTTTTTT
CASSQDGLAGATGELFF
>TRBD1|TRBJ2-2|many|TRBV5-6
TGTGCCAGCAGCTTGCCTCCGAGACAGGGCACCGGGGAGCTGTTTTTT
CASSLPPRQGTGELFF
>NA|TRBJ1-1|NA|TRBV20-1
TGCAGTGCTAGTCCTGGGACGTTT
CSASPGTF
>TRBD1|TRBJ1-6|NA|TRBV12-3/TRBV12-4
TGTGCCAGCAGTTTAGAGGGACAGAGTCCGAATTCACCCCTCCACTTT
CASSLEGQSPNSPLHF
>NA|TRBJ2-3|many|TRBV7-6
TGTGCCAGCACGAAACAGGGCCCAGATACGCAGTATTTT
CASTKQGPDTQYF
>NA|TRBJ2-7|many|TRBV5-6
TGTGCCAGCAGCTCATGGAGGGCAGGGAATTCCTACGAGCAGTACTTC
CASSSWRAGNSYEQYF
>NA|TRBJ2-2|many|TRBV10-3
TGTGCCATCACCGGGCAACCGAACACCGGGGAGCTGTTTTTT
CAITGQPNTGELFF
>TRBD2|TRBJ2-1|few|TRBV20-1
TGCAGTGCCGTCGCTAGCGGGGGGGTCTACAATGAGCAGTTCTTC
CSAVASGGVYNEQFF
>NA|TRBJ1-1|many|TRBV5-4
TGTGCCAGCAGCTTGTGGGGGGACCCGGACACTGAAGCTTTCTTT
CASSLWGDPDTEAFF
>NA|TRBJ2-7|few|TRBV7-9
TGTGCCAGCAGCCCCAAGGCCAGGCTTGGTTCCGAGCAGTACTTC
CASSPKARLGSEQYF
>NA|TRBJ2-3|many|TRBV10-3
TGTGCCATCAGCGAGGCCAGCACAGATACGCAGTATTTT
CAISEASTDTQYF
>TRBD2|TRBJ2-1|NA|TRBV6-5
TGTGCCAGCATCCTATGGACTAGCGGGGGGGCGAAAACCCACTTCTTC
CASILWTSGGAKTHFF
>NA|TRBJ2-3|many|TRBV29-1
TGCAGCTTAACTAGCACAGATACGCAGTATTTT
CSLTSTDTQYF
>TRBD2|TRBJ2-5|few|TRBV20-1
TGCAGTGCTAGTAGCCGGAGCGGGACCCTCCAAGAGACCCAGTACTTC
CSASSRSGTLQETQYF
>NA|TRBJ2-5|many|TRBV11-2
TGTGCCAGCAGCAAGACAGGTCCCGAGACCCAGTACTTC
CASSKTGPETQYF
>TRBD2|TRBJ2-3|NA|TRBV3-1
TGTGCCAGCCGGGATTTTAGCGGGGGGGGCGCAGATACGCAGTATTTT
CASRDFSGGGADTQYF
>TRBD1|TRBJ2-7|few|TRBV12-3/TRBV12-4
TGTGCCAGCAGTAGACGACAGGGGGAAGGCTACGAGCAGTACTTC
CASSRRQGEGYEQYF
>NA|TRBJ1-2|few|TRBV12-3/TRBV12-4
TGTGCCAGCAGTTTAAATACTGGCTACACCTTC
CASSLNTGYTF
>NA|TRBJ1-1|many|TRBV7-2
TGTGCCAGCAGCATTCTGGCGACGAACACTGAAGCTTTCTTT
CASSILATNTEAFF
>TRBD1|TRBJ2-5|many|TRBV7-7
TGTGCCAGCAGCAAAGGGACAGTTCAAGAGACCCAGTACTTC
CASSKGTVQETQYF
>TRBD2|TRBJ2-5|many|TRBV11-2
TGTGCCAGCAGGAGAGGGACTAGCGGGGCCCAAGAGACCCAGTACTTC
CASRRGTSGAQETQYF
>NA|TRBJ1-2|many|TRBV28
TGTGCCAGCAGTGCAAACCCGTCGTCGGGGACTAACTATGGCTACACCTTC
CASSANPSSGTNYGYTF
>NA|TRBJ1-5|few|TRBV4-3
TGCGCCAGCAGCCAAGCTTTCGATCAGCCCCAGCATTTT
CASSQAFDQPQHF
>TRBD1|TRBJ2-1|many|TRBV7-2
TGTGCCAGCAGCTATCGACAGGGGGCTGCTGAGCAGTTCTTC
CASSYRQGAAEQFF
>TRBD2|TRBJ2-3|few|TRBV20-1
TGCAGGGGGACTAGCGGGGGGGCAGATACGCAGTATTTT
CRGTSGGADTQYF
>NA|TRBJ1-5|NA|TRBV2
TGTGCCAGCACCCGGGACTCGGGGAATCAGCCCCAGCATTTT
CASTRDSGNQPQHF
>NA|TRBJ2-3|many|TRBV18
TGTGCCAGCTCACCTGCGGTGCTCAGCACAGATACGCAGTATTTT
CASSPAVLSTDTQYF
>NA|TRBJ1-2|many|TRBV7-9
TGTGCCAGCAGCCCCCACGGGACCTATGGCTACACCTTC
CASSPHGTYGYTF
>NA|TRBJ2-3|NA|TRBV29-1
TGCAGCGGGGACATGCGGGGGCGGCGCACAGATACGCAGTATTTT
CSGDMRGRRTDTQYF
>TRBD1|TRBJ1-1|few|TRBV5-1
TGCGCCAGCAGCTTGGGGACAGGGAGAGACACTGAAGCTTTCTTT
CASSLGTGRDTEAFF
>TRBD1|TRBJ2-7|few|TRBV5-1
TGCGCCAGCAGCTTGATTGGGACAGGCGACTCCTACGAGCAGTACTTC
CASSLIGTGDSYEQYF
>NA|TRBJ1-1|many|TRBV20-1
TGCAGTGCTAGAGATGGGGGCCAGAACACTGAAGCTTTCTTT
CSARDGGQNTEAFF
>NA|TRBJ2-3|few|TRBV11-1
TGTGCCAGCAGCGCCGGCACCTACGATACGCAGTATTTT
CASSAGTYDTQYF
>TRBD1|TRBJ2-2|NA|TRBV5-6
TGTGCCAGCAGCTTCTACGACAGGGGCAGGGAGCTGTTTTTT
CASSFYDRGRELFF
>TRBD2|TRBJ2-2|few|TRBV4-3
TGCGCCAGCAGCCAAGAACTAGCGGGGGCCGCGAGGACCGGGGAGCTGTTTTTT
CASSQELAGAARTGELFF
>NA|TRBJ2-3|NA|TRBV6-5
TGTGCCAGCAGTTACGCCAGAACAGATACGCAGTATTTT
CASSYARTDTQYF
>NA|TRBJ1-5|few|TRBV7-2
TGTGCCAGCAGCTTATATGGCAGCAGCAATCAGCCCCAGCATTTT
CASSLYGSSNQPQHF
>NA|TRBJ1-2|many|TRBV6-5
TGTGCCAGCAAGAACAGTAACTATGGCTACACCTTC
CASKNSNYGYTF